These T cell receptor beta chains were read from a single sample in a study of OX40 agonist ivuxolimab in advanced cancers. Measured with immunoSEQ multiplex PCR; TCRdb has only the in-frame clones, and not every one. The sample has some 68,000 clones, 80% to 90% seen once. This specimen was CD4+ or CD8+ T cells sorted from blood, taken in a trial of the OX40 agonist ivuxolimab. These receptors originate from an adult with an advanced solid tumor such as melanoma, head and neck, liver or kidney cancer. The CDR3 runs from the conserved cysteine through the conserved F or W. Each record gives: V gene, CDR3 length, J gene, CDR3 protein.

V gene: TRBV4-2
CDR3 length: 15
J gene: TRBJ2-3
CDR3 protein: CASSQLSSSADTQYF

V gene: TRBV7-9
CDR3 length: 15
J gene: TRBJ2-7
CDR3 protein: CASSLGTGGSYEQYF

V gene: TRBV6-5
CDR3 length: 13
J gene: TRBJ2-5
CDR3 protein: CASSPLWGETQYF

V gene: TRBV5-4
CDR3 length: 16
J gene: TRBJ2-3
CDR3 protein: CASSLGLGQSTDTQYF

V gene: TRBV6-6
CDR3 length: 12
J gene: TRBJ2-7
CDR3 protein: CASSSGTGTRLF

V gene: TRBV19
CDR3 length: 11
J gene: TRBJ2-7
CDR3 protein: CASGALGEQYF

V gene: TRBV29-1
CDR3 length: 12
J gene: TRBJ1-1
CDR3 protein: CSADRDGGEAFF

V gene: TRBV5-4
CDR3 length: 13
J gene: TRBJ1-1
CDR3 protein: CASSSYRGPEAFF

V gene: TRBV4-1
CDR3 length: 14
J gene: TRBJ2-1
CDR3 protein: CASSHRMQVLVQFF

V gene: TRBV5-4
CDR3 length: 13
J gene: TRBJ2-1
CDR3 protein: CASSVGGYNEQFF

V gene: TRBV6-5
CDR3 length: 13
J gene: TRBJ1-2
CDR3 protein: CASSYQGAKGYTF

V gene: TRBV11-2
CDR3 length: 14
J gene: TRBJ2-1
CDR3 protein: CASSLDLGGDEQFF

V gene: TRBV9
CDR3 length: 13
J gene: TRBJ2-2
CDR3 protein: CASSVGRTGELFF

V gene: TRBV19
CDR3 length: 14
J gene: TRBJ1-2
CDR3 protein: CASSIGVNLYGYTF

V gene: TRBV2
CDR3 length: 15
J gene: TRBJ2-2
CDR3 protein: CASSEVGGNTGELFF

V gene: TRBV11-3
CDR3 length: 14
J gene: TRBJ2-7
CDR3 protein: CASSLGTGGFEQYF

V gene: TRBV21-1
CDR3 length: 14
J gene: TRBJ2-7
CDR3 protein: CASSSRQVSYEQYF